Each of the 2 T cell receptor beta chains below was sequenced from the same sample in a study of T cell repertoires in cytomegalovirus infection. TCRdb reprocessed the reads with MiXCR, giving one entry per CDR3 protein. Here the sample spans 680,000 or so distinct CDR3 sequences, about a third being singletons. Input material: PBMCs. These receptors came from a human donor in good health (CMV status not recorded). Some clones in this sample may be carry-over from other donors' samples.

CDR3 in amino acids: CASSFIGIGQDYGYTF. CDR3 DNA sequence: TGTGCCAGCAGCTTTATTGGAATAGGACAAGACTATGGCTACACCTTC. The gene calls are TRBV11-1 and TRBJ1-2; possible D gene TRBD1, 5 bases. This CDR3 region has 16 residues. Trimming took 3 bases from V and 3 from J, leaving 17 bases between them. CDR1 SGHAT and CDR2 FQDESV come from the germline V gene (reference sequence). Variable domain in full (rest from reference TRBV11-1 and TRBJ1-2): EAEVAQSPRYKITEKSQAVAFWCDPISGHATLYWYRQILGQGPELLVQFQDESVVDDSQLPKDRFSAERLKGVDSTLKIQPAELGDSAMYLCASSFIGIGQDYGYTFGSGTRLTVV.

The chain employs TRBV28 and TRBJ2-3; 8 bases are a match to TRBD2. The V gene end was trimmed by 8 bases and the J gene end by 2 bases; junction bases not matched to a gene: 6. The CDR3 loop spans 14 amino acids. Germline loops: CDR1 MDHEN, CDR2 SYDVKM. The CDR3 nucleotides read TGTGCCAGCCTTAGCGGGATGATCACAGATACGCAGTATTTT. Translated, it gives CASLSGMITDTQYF.